Each of the 17 T cell receptor beta chains below was sequenced from the same sample in a study of cytomegalovirus exposure and HLA in healthy donors. Profiled with immunoSEQ multiplex PCR; TCRdb holds only in-frame clones, not every one. Among around 100,000 clones listed, about 95% were seen once. Sequencing input: PBMCs. These receptors were obtained from a woman between 18 and 29 years old in good health and CMV-seronegative.

This chain joins TRBV9 and TRBJ1-4; no clear D. V was clipped by 4 bases and J by 0 bases, with 10 bases between them. The CDR3 contains 15 residues. CDR1 is SGDLS and CDR2 is YYNGEE in the germline V gene. CDR3 in DNA: TGTGCCAGCAGCTTCGACACAACAACTAATGAAAAACTGTTTTTT. This gives the protein CASSFDTTTNEKLFF. Together with reference TRBV9 and TRBJ1-4, the CDR3 gives the full variable domain: DSGVTQTPKHLITATGQRVTLRCSPRSGDLSVYWYQQSLDQGLQFLIQYYNGEERAKGNILERFSAQQFPDLHSELNLSSLELGDSALYFCASSFDTTTNEKLFFGSGTQLSVL.

This clone was seen a single time. A junction end diverges from the germline sequence, so it may reflect a read error. The genes are TRBV7-7 and TRBJ2-2, with 11 bases fitting TRBD2. This CDR3 region has 19 residues. Germline V CDR1 and CDR2: SSHAT, FNYEAQ (reference sequence). CDR3: CASSSPTSGRGVNTGELFF. DNA of the CDR3: TGTGCTAGCAGTTCTCCTACTAGCGGGAGAGGCGTGAACACCGGGGAGCTGTTTTTT.

The chain joins TRBV10-3 to TRBJ1-1; D possibly corresponds to TRBD1 (6 bases). The CDR3 contains 12 residues. Germline V gene lookup returns CDR1 ENHRY and CDR2 SYGVKD. Trimming shortened V by 3 bases and J by 11 bases, and 13 bases separated the two germline ends. As DNA, the CDR3 is TGTGCCATCAGTGACCAGGGGCTGTGGGCTTTCTTT. It translates to CAISDQGLWAFF.

The rearrangement joins TRBV6-5 to TRBJ1-5, with unresolved D. The CDR3 consists of 12 residues. CDR1 and CDR2 (germline): MNHEY, SVGAGI. Trimming took 10 bases from V and 6 from J, leaving 13 bases between them. The CDR3 bases are TGTGCCACCTCGAGGGTGGGTCAGCCCCAGCATTTT. It yields the protein CATSRVGQPQHF.

V and J are TRBV7-2 and TRBJ1-6; a possible D gene is TRBD1 (6 bases). The V end lost 0 bases, the J end lost 4 bases, and 7 bases lay between the germline ends. CDR1 SGHTA and CDR2 FQGNSA come from the germline V gene. The CDR3 sequence is 15 residues long. CDR3 protein: CASSLAGQYNSPLHF. The CDR3 nucleotides are TGTGCCAGCAGCTTAGCGGGACAATATAATTCACCCCTCCACTTT. Complete variable domain (other parts from reference TRBV7-2 and TRBJ1-6): GAGVSQSPSNKVTEKGKDVELRCDPISGHTALYWYRQSLGQGLEFLIYFQGNSAPDKSGLPSDRFSAERTGGSVSTLTIQRTQQEDSAVYLCASSLAGQYNSPLHFGNGTRLTVT.

The chain carries TRBV13 and TRBJ1-1; weak D call: TRBD1 (5 bases). This CDR3 comprises 14 residues. Trimming removed 6 bases from V and 7 bases from J, with 18 bases in between. CDR1 and CDR2 from the germline V gene are PRHDT and FYEKMQ (reference sequence). For the CDR3, the DNA is TGTGCCAGCAGGGGGCGGTCCTCGTTCCTTGAAGCTTTCTTT. Amino acid sequence: CASRGRSSFLEAFF.

This clone was picked up one time. The rearrangement uses TRBV5-1 and TRBJ1-1; D gene unclear. The germline V gene encodes CDR1 SGHRS and CDR2 YFSETQ. The CDR3 length is 13 residues. V shed 1 base and J shed 3 bases, with 7 bases lying between them. The CDR3 sequence: CASSLLGYTEAFF. The DNA for the CDR3 is TGCGCCAGCAGCTTGCTGGGCTACACTGAAGCTTTCTTT.

CDR3 sequence (DNA): TGCGCCAGCAGCCAAGTAACAGGGAGTCAGCCCCAGCATTTT. Amino acid sequence: CASSQVTGSQPQHF. The gene calls are TRBV4-1 and TRBJ1-5, with D perhaps TRBD1 (6 bases). Trimming pared 1 base from V and 6 bases from J, leaving 10 bases between. Germline loops: CDR1 MGHRA, CDR2 YSYEKL. CDR3 size: 14 residues.

CDR3 in DNA: TGTGCCAGCAGTGAATCTTGGACAGGGAATTACGAGCAGTACTTC. This codes for CASSESWTGNYEQYF. The chain recombines TRBV25-1 with TRBJ2-7, with TRBD1 matching 8 bases. Germline trimming cut 1 base from V and 4 bases from J; bases unmatched to any gene: 6. Germline values: CDR1 MGHDK, CDR2 SYGVNS. The CDR3 covers 15 residues.

The chain employs TRBV29-1 and TRBJ2-7; 9 nucleotides match TRBD1. Germline lookup yields CDR1 SQVTM and CDR2 ANQGSEA. The CDR3 covers 16 residues. V lost 7 bases, J lost 3 bases, and 16 bases stayed unmatched. The CDR3 nucleotides are TGCAGCGCTGGGACAGGGATGAGCGGCCCCCTCTACGAGCAGTACTTC. Amino acids: CSAGTGMSGPLYEQYF.

The chain is built from TRBV6-5 and TRBJ2-3; TRBD2 agrees at 11 bases. CDR3 size: 15 residues. Germline CDR1 is MNHEY and CDR2 is SVGAGI. The V segment lost 5 bases and the J segment 9 bases; nucleotides outside the gene matches: 10. The CDR3 coding sequence is TGTGCCAGCAGTGCCGGGACTAGCGGTGTTGGGACGCAGTATTTT. Translation: CASSAGTSGVGTQYF.

The chain combines TRBV5-5 with TRBJ2-3, with D uncertain. This CDR3 is 16 amino acids long. Germline V CDR1 and CDR2: SGHKS, YYEKEE (reference sequence). V was clipped by 0 bases and J by 2 bases, with 13 bases between them. CDR3 loop: CASSLGAATVTDTQYF. CDR3 DNA sequence: TGTGCCAGCAGCTTGGGGGCAGCCACCGTCACAGATACGCAGTATTTT. Drawing the rest from reference TRBV5-5 and TRBJ2-3, the complete variable domain is DAGVTQSPTHLIKTRGQQVTLRCSPISGHKSVSWYQQVLGQGPQFIFQYYEKEERGRGNFPDRFSARQFPNYSSELNVNALLLGDSALYLCASSLGAATVTDTQYFGPGTRLTVL.

This chain joins TRBV19 and TRBJ2-7; 7 bases fit TRBD1. Germline V gene lookup returns CDR1 LNHDA and CDR2 SQIVND (reference sequence). This CDR3 comprises 15 residues. Unmatched junction bases numbered 13, after V lost 6 bases and J lost 5 bases. The CDR3 reads CASSPQTGRSNEQYF. In DNA, the CDR3 is TGTGCCAGTAGCCCTCAGACAGGGAGATCCAACGAGCAGTACTTC.

This chain uses TRBV5-1 with TRBJ2-1; TRBD2 agrees at 9 bases. V lost 4 bases to trimming and J lost 4 bases; unmatched junction nucleotides: 12. In germline, CDR1 is SGHRS, CDR2 YFSETQ. The CDR3 runs to 17 residues. The CDR3 sequence is CASSITTSGTFYNEQFF. The CDR3 DNA is TGCGCCAGCAGCATAACGACTAGCGGCACTTTTTACAATGAGCAGTTCTTC.

This clone was seen just once. The chain is built from TRBV19 and TRBJ1-3, with a tentative D call TRBD1 (5 bases). This CDR3 region has 14 residues. Per germline, CDR1 LNHDA and CDR2 SQIVND (reference sequence). Trimming took 6 bases from V and 4 from J, leaving 13 bases between them. DNA for the CDR3: TGTGCCAGTAGCATTCCGGGACTCGGAAACACCATATATTTT. Protein product: CASSIPGLGNTIYF.

V usage is TRBV4-3 and J usage is TRBJ2-6, with D perhaps TRBD2 (5 bases). The CDR3 spans 16 residues. Germline CDR1 LGHNA, CDR2 YSLEER. Trimming pared 0 bases from V and 2 bases from J, leaving 8 bases between. The CDR3 here is CASSQDPGTGANVLTF. The CDR3 nucleotides are TGCGCCAGCAGCCAAGATCCCGGGACTGGGGCCAACGTCCTGACTTTC.

This sequence joins TRBV5-1 and TRBJ1-1, with 7 nucleotides matching TRBD1. The CDR3 extends over 15 amino acids. CDR1 is SGHRS, CDR2 YFSETQ, per germline. Trimming removed 3 bases from V and 0 bases from J; junction bases left unmatched: 5. This CDR3 reads CASSSQGHMNTEAFF. Here the CDR3 DNA reads TGCGCCAGCAGCTCACAGGGGCATATGAACACTGAAGCTTTCTTT.